This TCR beta chain was sequenced for a study of OX40 agonist ivuxolimab in advanced cancers. Study background: With a range of 23 to 79, age averaged roughly 61 years, and 75% to 90% were male.

Patients were ruled out by autoimmune disease history or systemic immunosuppression. The protocol was immunoSEQ multiplex PCR, while the TCRdb copy is restricted to in-frame clones and leaves out a portion. The repertoire consists of roughly 9,400 clones, with 70% occurring once and the leading ten covering around a quarter. This clonotype was obtained from an adult with an advanced solid tumor such as melanoma, head and neck, liver or kidney cancer. The sample was CD4+ or CD8+ T cells sorted from blood, taken in a trial of the OX40 agonist ivuxolimab.

DNA for the CDR3: TGTGCCAGCAGCTTGGGGGCAGGGTACGAGCAGTACTTC. Amino acids: CASSLGAGYEQYF. This chain connects TRBV5-4 to TRBJ2-7; possibly TRBD1 for D (5 bases). The CDR3 extends over 13 amino acids. The germline gives CDR1 SGHNT, CDR2 YYREEE (reference sequence). Trimming pared 0 bases from V and 4 bases from J, leaving 8 bases between.